This TCR beta chain was identified in a study of blood T cell repertoires in COVID-19. The wider study: Samples of COVID-19 (acute and convalescent) were obtained from the United States, Italy and Spain. From T cells, B-cell-depleted T cells, or PBMCs came the material, which was cDNA or gDNA.

As handled by the study authors: From reference gene primer amplification, estimates of nucleated cell counts were derived. TCRdb's table, derived via immunoSEQ multiplex PCR, lists solely in-frame clones and lacks some. V and J calls plus clone size are reproduced from that table; the DNA served to infer D and trimming. The table shows some 80,000 clones, with 65% to 80% occurring only once. With 3 bases clipped from V and 0 bases from J, the junction kept 2 bases outside the gene matches. From germline, CDR1 is MNHEY and CDR2 SMNVEV (reference sequence). CDR3 length equals 15 residues. This clone was recorded once.

The gene calls are TRBV27 and TRBJ2-3, with 8 positions matching TRBD1. This clonotype originated in a woman at least 80 years old with active or convalescent COVID-19. The sample was peripheral blood. The CDR3 nucleotides are TGTGCCAGCAGTTTTTGGACAGGGAGCACAGATACGCAGTATTTT. Translation: CASSFWTGSTDTQYF.